The next 31 T cell receptor beta chains were all read from a single sample in a study of cytomegalovirus exposure and HLA in healthy donors. The PCR made use of 60 Vbeta and 13 Jbeta primers. Sequencing was performed with immunoSEQ multiplex PCR; in TCRdb, only in-frame clones are kept and a portion is missing. The sample includes 100,000 to 150,000 clones, around four fifths of them seen just once. The sequencing input was PBMCs. These receptors originate from a female donor in good health and CMV-seronegative.

The chain recombines TRBV7-2 with TRBJ2-3, with 10 bases identical to TRBD2. V shed 0 bases, J shed 5 bases, and the junction held 5 bases outside the gene matches. The CDR3 length is 16 residues. Germline V lookup: CDR1 SGHTA, CDR2 FQGNSA. The CDR3 sequence: CASSLAGLANGDTQYF. The CDR3, as DNA: TGTGCCAGCAGCTTAGCGGGACTAGCGAATGGAGATACGCAGTATTTT. The complete variable domain, with remaining parts taken from reference TRBV7-2 and TRBJ2-3, reads GAGVSQSPSNKVTEKGKDVELRCDPISGHTALYWYRQSLGQGLEFLIYFQGNSAPDKSGLPSDRFSAERTGGSVSTLTIQRTQQEDSAVYLCASSLAGLANGDTQYFGPGTRLTVL.

The table lists this clone with a count of one. The genes are TRBV7-3 and TRBJ2-2; tentatively, D is TRBD2 (6 bases). The CDR3 loop spans 16 amino acids. Germline V gene lookup returns CDR1 SGHTA and CDR2 FQGTGA. The ends were cut back, 4 bases at V and 1 base at J, with 13 bases in the middle. The CDR3 nucleotides read TGTGCCAGCAGCTCACGAAGCGGGCAGAACACCGGGGAGCTGTTTTTT. Protein product: CASSSRSGQNTGELFF.

The chain is built from TRBV7-9 and TRBJ2-5; 8 bases are a match to TRBD1. The better agreement between TRBJ2-7 and the DNA end casts doubt on the J call. From germline, CDR1 is SEHNR and CDR2 FQNEAQ (reference sequence). This CDR3 spans 14 amino acids. The CDR3 loop is CASSPATGDYEQYF. CDR3 coding DNA: TGTGCCAGCAGCCCTGCGACAGGGGACTACGAGCAGTACTTC.

V is TRBV27 and J is TRBJ2-3; 13 bases are shared with TRBD2. The length of the CDR3 is 16 residues. Germline V gene lookup returns CDR1 MNHEY and CDR2 SMNVEV (reference sequence). Trimming at V came to 5 bases and at J to 4 bases, leaving 6 bases not matched to a gene. The CDR3 bases are TGTGCCAGCAGTCCCGGACTAGCGGGAGTACCAGATACGCAGTATTTT. Its translation is CASSPGLAGVPDTQYF.

The genes are TRBV6-6 and TRBJ2-2, with D uncertain. Trimming stripped 2 bases from V and 3 bases from J, with 7 bases between. This CDR3 comprises 14 residues. CDR1 and CDR2 from the germline V gene are MNHNY and SVGAGI (reference sequence). The CDR3 DNA reads as TGTGCCAGCAGTTACCAGGAACACACCGGGGAGCTGTTTTTT. It translates to CASSYQEHTGELFF.

The V call is TRBV28, the J call TRBJ1-4; no firm D call. The CDR3 loop spans 17 amino acids. The germline V gene encodes CDR1 MDHEN and CDR2 SYDVKM. V lost 8 bases to trimming and J lost 3 bases, with 22 bases between them. The CDR3 is CASHPRRGLGSNEKLFF. For the CDR3, the DNA is TGTGCCAGCCACCCCAGGCGCGGGCTGGGATCTAATGAAAAACTGTTTTTT.

The chain uses TRBV6-1 and TRBJ2-1; no clear D. The V gene's germline CDR1 is MNHNS and CDR2 SASEGT. The ends were cut back, 4 bases at V and 3 bases at J, with 10 bases in the middle. The CDR3 totals 14 residues. The DNA of the CDR3 is TGTGCCAGCAGTGGACAAGGTTTCTACAATGAGCAGTTCTTC. Amino acid sequence: CASSGQGFYNEQFF.

The chain links TRBV7-8 to TRBJ1-1; 8 bases agree with TRBD1. Germline assignment: CDR1 SGHVS and CDR2 FQNEAQ. The CDR3 sequence is 15 residues long. Germline trimming cut 5 bases from V and 5 bases from J; bases unmatched to any gene: 10. The CDR3 coding sequence is TGTGCCAGCAGCGCCCGAAGGACAGGGAAGACTGAAGCTTTCTTT. Protein sequence: CASSARRTGKTEAFF. Complete variable domain (other parts from reference TRBV7-8 and TRBJ1-1): GAGVSQSPRYKVAKRGQDVALRCDPISGHVSLFWYQQALGQGPEFLTYFQNEAQLDKSGLPSDRFFAERPEGSVSTLKIQRTQQEDSAVYLCASSARRTGKTEAFFGQGTRLTVV.

V is TRBV9 and J is TRBJ2-1; 10 nucleotides agree with TRBD2. V lost 3 bases and J lost 4; bases outside the gene matches: 10. The CDR3 length is 17 residues. CDR1 is SGDLS, CDR2 YYNGEE, per germline. CDR3 DNA: TGTGCCAGCAGCGACCAAGCGGGAGGGCCGGTATACAATGAGCAGTTCTTC. Translating it yields CASSDQAGGPVYNEQFF. Full variable domain (rest looked up from reference TRBV9 and TRBJ2-1): DSGVTQTPKHLITATGQRVTLRCSPRSGDLSVYWYQQSLDQGLQFLIQYYNGEERAKGNILERFSAQQFPDLHSELNLSSLELGDSALYFCASSDQAGGPVYNEQFFGPGTRLTVL.

The CDR3 DNA follows: TGCGCCAGCAGCCATGGGGGCGTCAACAATGAGCAGTTCTTC. Translating gives CASSHGGVNNEQFF. This chain uses TRBV5-1 with TRBJ2-1; D perhaps matches TRBD1 (6 bases). V was clipped by 4 bases and J by 5 bases, with 13 bases between them. Germline V gives CDR1 SGHRS, CDR2 YFSETQ. CDR3 size: 14 residues.

The gene calls are TRBV4-2 and TRBJ2-5; no definite D call. The better agreement between TRBJ2-7 and the DNA end casts doubt on the J call. Germline V gene data show CDR1 as LGHNA and CDR2 as YNFKEQ. The CDR3 covers 15 residues. The CDR3 sequence is CASSHELTVIYEQYF. In nucleotides, the CDR3 is TGTGCCAGCAGCCATGAACTAACGGTGATCTACGAGCAGTACTTC.

V gene TRBV5-1 combines with J gene TRBJ2-7; D is perhaps TRBD2 (7 bases). Germline values: CDR1 SGHRS, CDR2 YFSETQ. Trimming stripped 0 bases from V and 3 bases from J, with 13 bases between. The CDR3 runs 15 residues. The CDR3, as DNA: TGCGCCAGCAGCTTGGCCGAAGGGGGGGGCTACGAGCAGTACTTC. Its translation: CASSLAEGGGYEQYF.

V and J are TRBV7-2 and TRBJ2-1, with a possible D match to TRBD1 (6 bases). Deletions cut 5 bases from V and 4 bases from J, with 21 bases between. This CDR3 contains 17 residues. The germline CDR1 and CDR2 sequences are SGHTA and FQGNSA. The CDR3 coding sequence is TGTGCCAGCAGCATCCGCCAGACAGGTTATGGGTACAATGAGCAGTTCTTC. Protein sequence: CASSIRQTGYGYNEQFF.

The chain links TRBV7-9 to TRBJ1-1, with unresolved D. Trimming stripped 4 bases from V and 1 base from J, with 10 bases between. The CDR3 has 14 residues. CDR1 SEHNR and CDR2 FQNEAQ come from the germline V gene (reference sequence). The CDR3 region has the DNA TGTGCCAGCAGCTCGCAGCGGGGGAACACTGAAGCTTTCTTT. Residues: CASSSQRGNTEAFF.

The chain joins TRBV30 to TRBJ2-7, with 10 bases aligning to TRBD2. The CDR3 sequence is 12 residues long. The J segment lost 4 bases and the V segment lost 3 bases, leaving 0 bases of the junction unmatched. CDR1 GTSNPN and CDR2 SVGIG come from the germline V gene (reference sequence). The CDR3 loop reads CAWRGLAYEQYF. The CDR3 DNA reads as TGTGCCTGGAGGGGACTAGCGTACGAGCAGTACTTC.

V is TRBV18 and J is TRBJ2-5; 8 bases line up with TRBD2. After removal of 4 bases from V and 2 bases from J, the junction contained 12 bases not matched to a gene. Germline CDR1 reads KGHSH; CDR2 reads LQKENI. CDR3 length equals 17 residues. CDR3 region: CASSRGASAGGQETQYF. The CDR3 DNA reads as TGTGCCAGCTCACGGGGGGCCAGCGCGGGGGGTCAAGAGACCCAGTACTTC.

The J gene is TRBJ1-5, the V gene TRBV6-6; 7 bases fit TRBD1. Trimming removed 7 bases from V and 4 bases from J; junction bases left unmatched: 10. The CDR3 length is 15 residues. CDR1 and CDR2 (germline): MNHNY, SVGAGI (reference sequence). The CDR3 spells CASTTGQANNQPQHF. CDR3 bases: TGTGCCAGCACCACCGGACAGGCAAATAATCAGCCCCAGCATTTT.

V gene TRBV9 combines with J gene TRBJ1-1; TRBD1 matches at 9 bases. Per germline, CDR1 SGDLS and CDR2 YYNGEE. The J segment lost 6 bases and the V segment lost 3 bases, leaving 15 bases of the junction unmatched. The CDR3 sequence is 17 residues long. As DNA, the CDR3 is TGTGCCAGCAGCGCCACAGGGGGCGCTTTTGGGAAGGCTGAAGCTTTCTTT. Encoded protein: CASSATGGAFGKAEAFF.

The V gene is TRBV29-1, the J gene TRBJ2-1; maybe TRBD2 (6 bases). Looked up from germline, CDR1 is SQVTM and CDR2 is ANQGSEA. The CDR3 spans 17 residues. Trimming removed 1 base at V and 4 bases at J, with 20 bases between. CDR3 sequence reads: CSVEGRPAGRIYNEQFF. The DNA for the CDR3 is TGCAGCGTTGAAGGACGGCCTGCGGGAAGAATATACAATGAGCAGTTCTTC.

This clone was detected a few times. The chain carries TRBV4-1 and TRBJ2-7, with D uncertain. The germline V and J ends were trimmed by 1 base and 6 bases, with 16 bases remaining between them. From germline, CDR1 is MGHRA and CDR2 YSYEKL. The CDR3 sequence is 15 residues long. The CDR3: CASSQGWVGRGEQYF. DNA of the CDR3: TGCGCCAGCAGCCAAGGATGGGTCGGAAGAGGCGAGCAGTACTTC.

The rearrangement joins TRBV18 to TRBJ1-3; 7 nucleotides line up with TRBD1. This CDR3 region has 15 residues. Trimming removed 6 bases from V and 1 base from J; junction bases left unmatched: 6. The germline CDR1 and CDR2 sequences are KGHSH and LQKENI. CDR3 residues: CASSATGESGNTIYF. CDR3 coding DNA: TGTGCCAGCTCGGCCACAGGGGAGTCTGGAAACACCATATATTTT.

V and J are TRBV2 and TRBJ2-3; TRBD2 aligns across 10 bases. The V segment lost 8 bases and the J segment 0 bases; nucleotides outside the gene matches: 2. This CDR3 contains 14 residues. The germline CDR1 and CDR2 sequences are SNHLY and FYNNEI. As DNA, the CDR3 is TGTGCCAGCCCGACTAGCGGGAGCACAGATACGCAGTATTTT. Its protein is CASPTSGSTDTQYF.

The chain joins TRBV4-3 to TRBJ1-2; possibly TRBD1 for D (6 bases). Germline V gene data show CDR1 as LGHNA and CDR2 as YSLEER. The V gene lost 1 base and the J gene lost 8 bases, with 17 bases spanning the gap. CDR3 size: 15 residues. Here the CDR3 DNA reads TGCGCCAGCAGCCAAGGGGAGGGGGGGTGGGCCGGCTACACCTTC. This codes for CASSQGEGGWAGYTF.

J is TRBJ2-7 and V is TRBV6-5; no firm D call. CDR1 MNHEY and CDR2 SVGAGI come from the germline V gene. The length of the CDR3 is 14 residues. V was cut by 2 bases and J by 0 bases, with 8 bases left in between. The CDR3 coding sequence is TGTGCCAGCAGTTACCGGTTCAACTCCTACGAGCAGTACTTC. Translating it yields CASSYRFNSYEQYF.

This clone appeared a few times. The V gene is TRBV7-8, the J gene TRBJ1-2; 7 positions match TRBD1. In germline, CDR1 is SGHVS, CDR2 FQNEAQ. This CDR3 has 14 amino acids. V lost 5 bases, J lost 1 base, and 4 bases stayed unmatched. CDR3 loop: CASSAGQFNYGYTF. DNA of the CDR3: TGTGCCAGCAGCGCGGGACAGTTTAACTATGGCTACACCTTC.

The chain uses TRBV27 and TRBJ2-5; TRBD2 matches 7 bases. The length of the CDR3 is 14 residues. CDR1 and CDR2 from the germline V gene are MNHEY and SMNVEV (reference sequence). With V trimmed by 6 bases and J by 5 bases, 9 bases remained unmatched. Here the CDR3 reads CASRTTSEGETQYF. Written as DNA, the CDR3 is TGTGCCAGCAGAACAACTAGCGAAGGGGAGACCCAGTACTTC.

The gene calls are TRBV6-6 and TRBJ1-2; TRBD1 is a possible D gene (6 bases). V was trimmed by 5 bases and J by 6 bases, leaving 13 bases between them. The CDR3 spans 13 residues. Germline CDR1 MNHNY, CDR2 SVGAGI (reference sequence). CDR3 DNA sequence: TGTGCCAGCAGTCAGGGGCATCAGCATGGCTACACCTTC. Protein product: CASSQGHQHGYTF.

V gene TRBV16 combines with J gene TRBJ2-5, with TRBD1 as a possible D gene (5 bases). The CDR3 has 14 amino acids. Deletions cut 4 bases from V and 8 bases from J, with 17 bases between. From germline, CDR1 is KGHSY and CDR2 FQNENV. Written as DNA, the CDR3 is TGTGCCAGCAGCCGTGGAGACAGTAACCCAACCCAGTACTTC. Translation gives CASSRGDSNPTQYF.

As regards this clone: Other DNA sequences in this sample translate to the same CDR3. The rearrangement uses TRBV28 and TRBJ2-1; 10 bases align to TRBD2. The ends lost 6 bases at V and 5 bases at J; junction bases unmatched: 13. The CDR3 spans 17 residues. Germline V gene lookup returns CDR1 MDHEN and CDR2 SYDVKM. In DNA, the CDR3 is TGTGCCAGCAGCAACCCTTTACTAGCGGGGTGGGACAATGAGCAGTTCTTC. Translated: CASSNPLLAGWDNEQFF. Variable domain in full (rest from reference TRBV28 and TRBJ2-1): DVKVTQSSRYLVKRTGEKVFLECVQDMDHENMFWYRQDPGLGLRLIYFSYDVKMKEKGDIPEGYSVSREKKERFSLILESASTNQTSMYLCASSNPLLAGWDNEQFFGPGTRLTVL.

This chain links TRBV28 with TRBJ1-5, with D unclear. V shed 5 bases and J shed 1 base, with 9 bases lying between them. The CDR3 spans 14 residues. Germline loops: CDR1 MDHEN, CDR2 SYDVKM. The CDR3 sequence: CASSPAGSNQPQHF. The CDR3 nucleotides read TGTGCCAGCAGTCCCGCGGGAAGCAATCAGCCCCAGCATTTT.

The chain has TRBV2 and TRBJ2-5; weak D call: TRBD2 (6 bases). V lost 8 bases to trimming and J lost 3 bases, with 10 bases between them. The CDR3 length is 12 residues. Per germline, CDR1 SNHLY and CDR2 FYNNEI. Here the CDR3 DNA reads TGTGCCAGCGGGGGACTGGAAGAGACCCAGTACTTC. This gives the protein CASGGLEETQYF.